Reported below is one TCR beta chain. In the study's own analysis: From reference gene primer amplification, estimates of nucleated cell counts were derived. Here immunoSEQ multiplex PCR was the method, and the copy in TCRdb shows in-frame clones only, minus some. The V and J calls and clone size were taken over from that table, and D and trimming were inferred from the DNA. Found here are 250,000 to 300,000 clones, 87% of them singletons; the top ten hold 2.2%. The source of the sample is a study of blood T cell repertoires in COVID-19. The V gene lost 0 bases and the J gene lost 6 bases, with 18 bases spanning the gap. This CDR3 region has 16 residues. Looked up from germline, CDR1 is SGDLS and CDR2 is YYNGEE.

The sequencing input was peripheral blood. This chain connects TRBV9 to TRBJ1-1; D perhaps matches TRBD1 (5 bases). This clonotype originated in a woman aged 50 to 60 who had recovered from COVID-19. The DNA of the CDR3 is TGTGCCAGCAGCGTAGTCGCCCAGGGTGGAAGAGCTGAAGCTTTCTTT. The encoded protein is CASSVVAQGGRAEAFF.